This T cell receptor (beta chain) is from a study of long-term antiretroviral therapy in people with HIV. At survey level, the immunoSEQ assay was run in its v3.0 version. This table comes from immunoSEQ multiplex PCR, and its TCRdb copy is limited to in-frame clones, with some not included. The data hold 29,000 or so clones, with more than 85% observed a single time. V lost 1 base and J 6 bases, leaving 15 bases between the germline ends. From germline, CDR1 is LGHNA and CDR2 YSLEER. There are 15 residues in the CDR3. Sequencing was performed on unsorted PBMCs, taken approximately 6.3 years after starting antiretroviral therapy. This chain connects TRBV4-3 to TRBJ1-2, with D unclear. The source is a woman aged 40 to 50 with HIV. This chain's CDR3 is CASSQVTGVGHGYTF. Here the CDR3 DNA reads TGCGCCAGCAGCCAAGTAACCGGGGTAGGACATGGCTACACCTTC.